A single sample is the source of the 2 T cell receptor beta chains below, sequenced in a study of T cells after yellow fever vaccination (dated by TCRdb to between 2017 and 2020). The sample's treatment or condition, from its label and the paper: live attenuated yellow fever vaccine strain. Library preparation employed 5' RACE. Sequencing was carried out with an Illumina HiSeq 2500. The public reads were quality trimmed at Q25 with fastp and then assembled into clones with MiXCR by TCRdb, keeping productive beta chains. Identical CDR3 protein sequences are pooled into one entry, listed with their most common genes and DNA. Present in this sample are about 340,000 distinct CDR3 sequences, roughly 8.7% of which were seen just once. The ten largest account for roughly 18% of the sample. This specimen was PBMCs, taken on the day of the first yellow fever vaccination. Receptor source: a man between 18 and 35 years old who received the YFV17D yellow fever vaccine.

This clonotype has at least ten counts. The chain couples TRBV7-9 to TRBJ1-6, with 10 bases aligning to TRBD1. Germline V CDR1 and CDR2: SEHNR, FQNEAQ (reference sequence). V shed 4 bases, J shed 0 bases, and the junction held 3 bases outside the gene matches. CDR3 length: 17 amino acids. CDR3 sequence (DNA): TGTGCCAGCAGCTCCGGGGACAGGGGCTCCTATAATTCACCCCTCCACTTT. Translation: CASSSGDRGSYNSPLHF.

This clonotype was counted many times. This chain joins TRBV2 and TRBJ1-5; D not resolved. V gave up 7 bases and J gave up 2 bases, with 9 bases separating them. The CDR3 contains 13 residues. Germline V lookup: CDR1 SNHLY, CDR2 FYNNEI. DNA for the CDR3: TGTGCCAGCAATGATTTTGGCAATCAGCCCCAGCATTTT. Translated: CASNDFGNQPQHF.